This TCR beta chain stems from a study of blood T cell repertoires in COVID-19. Sequenced by immunoSEQ multiplex PCR; TCRdb stores in-frame clones only, minus some. Here the sample spans a few hundred thousand clones, about 87% being singletons. The germline V gene encodes CDR1 PRHDT and CDR2 FYEKMQ (reference sequence). V was cut by 5 bases and J by 4 bases, with 8 bases left in between. The length of the CDR3 is 12 residues. V usage is TRBV13 and J usage is TRBJ1-2; D perhaps matches TRBD1 (5 bases). The specimen sequenced was peripheral blood. This receptor was identified in a man aged 60-69 years who had recovered from COVID-19. The CDR3: CASSKQVYGYTF. The CDR3 region has the DNA TGTGCCAGCAGCAAACAGGTCTATGGCTACACCTTC.